What follows are 18 T cell receptor beta chains derived from one specimen sequenced in a study of tumour-infiltrating T cells in Burkitt lymphoma (TCRdb year 2020). The receptor library was made with the immunoSEQ multiplex PCR assay. Drawn from immuneACCESS, this table holds only the in-frame rearrangements with V and J called that TCRdb kept. Clones are partly lost; checked studies trace under half to an unresolved V gene and leave the rest unexplained. This sample holds thousands of clones; over 80% were observed only once. The ten largest clones add up to 5.5% to 7.5% of the sample. Sequencing input: tumor tissue. These receptors were collected from a human donor with diffuse large B-cell lymphoma.

This clone came up once. The J gene is TRBJ2-7, the V gene TRBV4-3, with 7 bases matching TRBD2. The CDR3 totals 16 residues. The junction had 8 bases not matched to a gene; V was cut back by 1 base and J by 2 bases. CDR1 and CDR2 from the germline V gene are LGHNA and YSLEER. Here the CDR3 reads CASSQVLREQTYEQYF. DNA of the CDR3: TGCGCCAGCAGCCAAGTCTTGCGGGAGCAGACCTACGAGCAGTACTTC.

The rearrangement joins TRBV7-3 to TRBJ2-3; 9 nucleotides agree with TRBD2. The J segment lost 4 bases and the V segment lost 5 bases, leaving 4 bases of the junction unmatched. This CDR3 is 14 amino acids long. The germline V gene encodes CDR1 SGHTA and CDR2 FQGTGA. The CDR3 region has the DNA TGTGCCAGCAGCCCCCGCGGGGGGGCAGATACGCAGTATTTT. This encodes CASSPRGGADTQYF.

This chain joins TRBV27 and TRBJ1-1, with 8 bases fitting TRBD1. Trimming at V came to 0 bases and at J to 2 bases, leaving 5 bases not matched to a gene. CDR3 size: 16 residues. Germline loops: CDR1 MNHEY, CDR2 SMNVEV (reference sequence). The CDR3 DNA reads as TGTGCCAGCAGTTTATCGTGGGACAGGTTTAACACTGAAGCTTTCTTT. Protein product: CASSLSWDRFNTEAFF.

The chain carries TRBV5-8 and TRBJ1-1; D gene unclear. Germline CDR1 and CDR2: SGHTS and YDEGEE. The V gene lost 0 bases and the J gene lost 0 bases, with 6 bases spanning the gap. The CDR3 totals 14 residues. The DNA for the CDR3 is TGTGCCAGCAGCTTGGATCCGCTGAACACTGAAGCTTTCTTT. Its translation: CASSLDPLNTEAFF.

The chain recombines TRBV11-3 with TRBJ2-3; D gene unclear. Germline CDR1 SGHNT, CDR2 YENEEA. The V gene lost 2 bases and the J gene lost 0 bases, with 3 bases spanning the gap. CDR3 length equals 13 residues. Written as DNA, the CDR3 is TGTGCCAGCAGCTTAACCAGCACAGATACGCAGTATTTT. Translation gives CASSLTSTDTQYF.

The chain combines TRBV29-1 with TRBJ1-1, with 7 bases aligning to TRBD1. From germline, CDR1 is SQVTM and CDR2 ANQGSEA. The J segment lost 0 bases and the V segment lost 7 bases, leaving 5 bases of the junction unmatched. This CDR3 is 13 amino acids long. The CDR3 bases are TGCAGCGCCCGGGGACAGATGAACACTGAAGCTTTCTTT. It translates to CSARGQMNTEAFF.

V gene TRBV29-1 combines with J gene TRBJ2-4; D is unresolved. Trimming shortened V by 0 bases and J by 1 base, and 7 bases separated the two germline ends. The CDR3 has 14 amino acids. From germline, CDR1 is SQVTM and CDR2 ANQGSEA. The CDR3 DNA follows: TGCAGCGTTGAAGACCCCAAGGCCAAAAACATTCAGTACTTC. Its translation: CSVEDPKAKNIQYF.

This clone was seen a few times. V is TRBV7-2 and J is TRBJ2-4; D perhaps matches TRBD2 (5 bases). The CDR3 spans 15 residues. V shed 0 bases and J shed 1 base, with 7 bases lying between them. CDR1 and CDR2 from the germline V gene are SGHTA and FQGNSA. The CDR3 DNA reads TGTGCCAGCAGCTTAGCGGGAGTGGCCAAAAACATTCAGTACTTC. As protein: CASSLAGVAKNIQYF.

The chain links TRBV7-6 to TRBJ2-7; 12 bases are shared with TRBD1. There are 15 residues in the CDR3. Germline CDR1 and CDR2: SGHVS and FNYEAQ. V lost 6 bases to trimming and J lost 2 bases; unmatched junction nucleotides: 5. The CDR3 sequence: CASSTGTGGPYEQYF. CDR3 bases: TGTGCCAGCAGTACTGGGACAGGGGGCCCCTACGAGCAGTACTTC.

V gene TRBV5-1 combines with J gene TRBJ2-1; D tentatively reads TRBD1 or TRBD2 (5 bases each). The V and J ends lost 0 bases and 6 bases respectively, with 13 bases between them. Germline V gene data show CDR1 as SGHRS and CDR2 as YFSETQ. The CDR3 consists of 15 residues. The chain's CDR3 is CASSLGDPGPNEQFF. The CDR3 region has the DNA TGCGCCAGCAGCTTGGGGGACCCCGGCCCCAATGAGCAGTTCTTC.

This sequence joins TRBV19 and TRBJ2-4, with a tentative D call TRBD1 (6 bases). The CDR3 is made up of 12 amino acids. Germline assignment: CDR1 LNHDA and CDR2 SQIVND (reference sequence). With 1 base removed from V and 10 bases from J, the gap between germline ends came to 8 bases. The CDR3 loop reads CASSIVTGIQYF. The CDR3 coding sequence is TGTGCCAGTAGTATAGTAACAGGGATTCAGTACTTC.

This clone has a single count. V is TRBV7-2 and J is TRBJ2-1; the D is unclear. There are 11 residues in the CDR3. In germline, CDR1 is SGHTA, CDR2 FQGNSA. V lost 4 bases to trimming and J lost 9 bases, with 7 bases between them. CDR3 loop: CASSSQIEQFF. The CDR3 DNA is TGTGCCAGCAGCTCCCAGATTGAGCAGTTCTTC. Full variable domain (missing parts from reference TRBV7-2 and TRBJ2-1): GAGVSQSPSNKVTEKGKDVELRCDPISGHTALYWYRQSLGQGLEFLIYFQGNSAPDKSGLPSDRFSAERTGGSVSTLTIQRTQQEDSAVYLCASSSQIEQFFGPGTRLTVL.

The V and J genes are TRBV29-1 and TRBJ2-7; D is undetermined. Germline V gene sequence: CDR1 SQVTM, CDR2 ANQGSEA. The CDR3 is 13 residues long. V dropped 6 bases and J dropped 0 bases, with 12 bases sitting between them. CDR3 sequence reads: CSVLLLGSYEQYF. The CDR3 bases are TGCAGCGTACTTCTCTTGGGCTCCTACGAGCAGTACTTC.

CDR3 sequence: CASTPHNGAGDTQYF. DNA for the CDR3: TGTGCCAGCACCCCACACAATGGGGCCGGGGATACGCAGTATTTT. This chain connects TRBV7-8 to TRBJ2-3, with a possible D match to TRBD1 (5 bases). Germline V gene sequence: CDR1 SGHVS, CDR2 FQNEAQ. V lost 7 bases to trimming and J lost 6 bases, with 20 bases between them. The CDR3 has 15 amino acids. Using reference TRBV7-8 and TRBJ2-3 for the parts outside the CDR3, the full variable domain is GAGVSQSPRYKVAKRGQDVALRCDPISGHVSLFWYQQALGQGPEFLTYFQNEAQLDKSGLPSDRFFAERPEGSVSTLKIQRTQQEDSAVYLCASTPHNGAGDTQYFGPGTRLTVL.

V usage is TRBV7-8 and J usage is TRBJ1-1; the D is unclear. CDR1 and CDR2 (germline): SGHVS, FQNEAQ. The V end lost 5 bases, the J end lost 3 bases, and 7 bases lay between the germline ends. The CDR3 length is 12 residues. DNA of the CDR3: TGTGCCAGCAGCGGCGGATACACTGAAGCTTTCTTT. It specifies CASSGGYTEAFF. Full variable domain (outside the CDR3, taken from reference TRBV7-8 and TRBJ1-1): GAGVSQSPRYKVAKRGQDVALRCDPISGHVSLFWYQQALGQGPEFLTYFQNEAQLDKSGLPSDRFFAERPEGSVSTLKIQRTQQEDSAVYLCASSGGYTEAFFGQGTRLTVV.

The V call is TRBV29-1, the J call TRBJ2-7, with TRBD1 matching over 8 bases. Trimming cost V 4 bases and J 6 bases; bases outside gene matches: 5. Germline CDR1 is SQVTM and CDR2 is ANQGSEA. This CDR3 spans 12 amino acids. CDR3 sequence reads: CSVVGTGGEQYF. DNA of the CDR3: TGCAGCGTTGTGGGGACAGGCGGCGAGCAGTACTTC.

The chain links TRBV14 to TRBJ2-7; 9 bases map to TRBD2. Germline loops: CDR1 SGHDN, CDR2 FVKESK. The CDR3 covers 13 residues. The V and J ends lost 7 bases and 5 bases, in that order; junction bases with no gene match: 6. The CDR3 spells CASNSGSWDEQYF. The CDR3 DNA reads TGTGCCAGCAATAGCGGGAGCTGGGACGAGCAGTACTTC.

The chain is built from TRBV29-1 and TRBJ1-1; no firm D call. This CDR3 comprises 12 residues. Germline V lookup: CDR1 SQVTM, CDR2 ANQGSEA. V was clipped by 5 bases and J by 6 bases, with 13 bases between them. CDR3 bases: TGCAGCGTTTCCATCTCAGGCGCTGAAGCTTTCTTT. This encodes CSVSISGAEAFF.